This entry concerns a single TCR beta chain. A much larger clone differs by one base, so this may be a read error. CDR1 and CDR2 from the germline V gene are LGHNA and YNFKEQ. The CDR3 is 17 residues long. V shed 3 bases, J shed 12 bases, and the junction held 19 bases outside the gene matches. The sample is drawn from a study of tumor-infiltrating lymphocytes in primary liver carcinoma. It was unsorted whole blood that yielded blood RNA, and germline DNA was also extracted. Priming with a constant-region primer yielded TCR beta cDNA from roughly 490 ng total RNA. It was through three nested multiplex PCR rounds of slightly modified ARM-PCR that TCR beta libraries arose. The opening two PCR rounds, ten to eleven cycles each, paired TRBV1-TRBV30 forward primers with a C-beta reverse primer. TCRdb re-derived calls from the multiplex PCR reads in MiXCR, one entry per CDR3 protein. This sample has 310,000 or so distinct CDR3 sequences, with almost 60% found just once.

Sequencing input: peripheral blood. The chain recombines TRBV4-2 with TRBJ2-1; 8 bases align to TRBD2. This clonotype was sampled from a woman aged 25 to 39 with primary liver carcinoma and hepatitis B virus infection. The CDR3 is CASSHHIGEREWDGQFF. The CDR3 DNA reads TGTGCCAGCAGCCATCATATTGGGGAGCGGGAGTGGGATGGGCAGTTCTTC.